One and the same sample provided the 24 T cell receptor beta chains below, sequenced in a study of graft-versus-host responses after intestinal transplantation. Measured with immunoSEQ multiplex PCR; TCRdb has only the in-frame clones, and not every one. This table holds about 85,000 clones, around 93% found once. Their antigens are not known. The sample in question was unstimulated CD8+ T cells sorted from spleen or lymph node cells, obtained before transplant. The receptor source for this set is a human donor who was the organ donor for an intestinal transplant.

This rearrangement joins TRBV4-1 to TRBJ1-5; 10 nucleotides agree with TRBD1. The germline V gene encodes CDR1 MGHRA and CDR2 YSYEKL. CDR3 size: 16 residues. V lost 4 bases, J lost 6 bases, and 9 bases stayed unmatched. The CDR3 region is CASSPWTGGTVQPQHF. CDR3 DNA sequence: TGCGCCAGCAGCCCCTGGACAGGGGGAACCGTTCAGCCCCAGCATTTT.

A single count supports this clone. The chain uses TRBV28 and TRBJ2-3; D is uncertain. Germline values: CDR1 MDHEN, CDR2 SYDVKM. CDR3 length: 15 amino acids. The V end lost 3 bases, the J end lost 2 bases, and 12 bases lay between the germline ends. CDR3 coding DNA: TGTGCCAGCAGTTTGGAAGGAAAGGTCACAGATACGCAGTATTTT. Protein product: CASSLEGKVTDTQYF.

The chain joins TRBV12-2 to TRBJ2-1. TRBV12-2 is labeled a pseudogene. This CDR3 contains 18 residues. Here the CDR3 reads CASRLALSSFGFYNEQFF. In DNA, the CDR3 is TGTGCAAGTCGCTTAGCGCTTTCTTCGTTCGGCTTCTACAATGAGCAGTTCTTC.

The chain is built from TRBV6-1 and TRBJ2-7; D possibly corresponds to TRBD2 (6 bases). The CDR3 spans 14 residues. Deletions cut 2 bases from V and 3 bases from J, with 11 bases between. Germline V gene sequence: CDR1 MNHNS, CDR2 SASEGT. CDR3 in DNA: TGTGCCAGCAGTGAATTCGGGACTCTCTACGAGCAGTACTTC. Its protein product is CASSEFGTLYEQYF.

The chain carries TRBV4-1 and TRBJ2-7; 14 bases match TRBD2. V was pared by 4 bases and J by 5 bases, with 13 bases of the junction left unmatched. Germline CDR1 reads MGHRA; CDR2 reads YSYEKL. CDR3 size: 18 residues. The CDR3 region is CASSLRLAGGPFSHEQYF. The CDR3 nucleotides are TGCGCCAGCAGCCTTCGACTAGCGGGAGGGCCTTTTTCCCACGAGCAGTACTTC.

The table lists this clone with a count of one. This chain uses TRBV11-2 with TRBJ2-7; D perhaps matches TRBD2 (6 bases). The CDR3 covers 13 residues. Trimming left V 5 bases short and J 0 bases short, with 8 bases between. CDR1 SGHAT and CDR2 FQNNGV come from the germline V gene. CDR3 sequence reads: CASSLGSSYEQYF. The DNA for the CDR3 is TGTGCCAGCAGCCTCGGGAGCTCCTACGAGCAGTACTTC.

The chain carries TRBV7-9 and TRBJ1-5, with a possible D match to TRBD1 (6 bases). Germline CDR1 SEHNR, CDR2 FQNEAQ (reference sequence). Trimming left V 4 bases short and J 4 bases short, with 14 bases between. The CDR3 runs to 15 residues. The CDR3 DNA is TGTGCCAGCAGCTCATCAGGGGTACGGAATCAGCCCCAGCATTTT. Encoded protein: CASSSSGVRNQPQHF.

V gene TRBV19 combines with J gene TRBJ2-1; D ambiguous. This CDR3 has 13 amino acids. Trimming cost V 3 bases and J 7 bases, with 10 bases left between them. Per germline, CDR1 LNHDA and CDR2 SQIVND (reference sequence). DNA of the CDR3: TGTGCCAGTAGTATGCTCTACGATAATGAGCAGTTCTTC. It translates to CASSMLYDNEQFF. Looking up the rest from reference TRBV19 and TRBJ2-1 gives the full variable domain: DGGITQSPKYLFRKEGQNVTLSCEQNLNHDAMYWYRQDPGQGLRLIYYSQIVNDFQKGDIAEGYSVSREKKESFPLTVTSAQKNPTAFYLCASSMLYDNEQFFGPGTRLTVL.

The chain uses TRBV19 and TRBJ2-7; the D gene is possibly TRBD2 (6 bases). V shed 7 bases and J shed 1 base, with 11 bases lying between them. The CDR3 is 13 amino acids. CDR1 LNHDA and CDR2 SQIVND come from the germline V gene (reference sequence). CDR3 loop: CASNAGPSYEQYF. CDR3 nucleotide sequence: TGTGCCAGTAATGCGGGGCCTTCCTACGAGCAGTACTTC.

This chain joins TRBV20-1 and TRBJ1-2; D unclear. This CDR3 contains 11 residues. Germline V gene lookup returns CDR1 DFQATT and CDR2 SNEGSKA (reference sequence). Trimming shortened V by 0 bases and J by 8 bases, and 7 bases separated the two germline ends. CDR3 coding DNA: TGCAGTGCTAGAGATCTGGGGGGCTACACCTTC. Protein sequence: CSARDLGGYTF.

This sequence joins TRBV9 and TRBJ1-2; tentative D call: TRBD1 (5 bases). CDR1 and CDR2 (germline): SGDLS, YYNGEE. Trimming pared 4 bases from V and 3 bases from J, leaving 16 bases between. The CDR3 runs to 15 residues. DNA of the CDR3: TGTGCCAGCAGCCCCAGCGGTGGGGGGGACTATGGCTACACCTTC. Amino acid sequence: CASSPSGGGDYGYTF.

The chain has TRBV21-1 and TRBJ1-5. TRBV21-1 is a pseudogene locus. The length of the CDR3 is 17 residues. CDR3 nucleotides: TGTGCCAGCAGGCCCCGTATAGCTACATTGGCTCATCAGCCCCAGCATTTT. Protein: CASRPRIATLAHQPQHF.

The CDR3 loop is CASSESYGYTF. CDR3 DNA: TGTGCCAGCAGTGAGTCCTATGGCTACACCTTC. The chain couples TRBV6-5 to TRBJ1-2, with D unclear. Per the germline V gene, CDR1 is MNHEY and CDR2 is SVGAGI. The CDR3 sequence is 11 residues long. V lost 5 bases, J lost 4 bases, and 5 bases lay in between.

The chain joins TRBV29-1 to TRBJ2-1; a possible D gene is TRBD2 (5 bases). CDR1 is SQVTM, CDR2 ANQGSEA, per germline. There are 13 residues in the CDR3. In DNA form, the CDR3 reads TGCACCTTTCTGGGAGCGACTGGGAATGAGCAGTTCTTC. Amino acids: CTFLGATGNEQFF.

This sequence joins TRBV5-1 and TRBJ2-3; 8 positions agree with TRBD2. Germline values: CDR1 SGHRS, CDR2 YFSETQ. V trimming: 0 bases; J trimming: 2 bases; junction bases outside the gene matches: 8. The CDR3 has 17 amino acids. CDR3: CASSLALAGRDTDTQYF. DNA of the CDR3: TGCGCCAGCAGCTTGGCTCTAGCGGGCCGTGACACAGATACGCAGTATTTT.

This sequence joins TRBV10-2 and TRBJ1-2; possibly TRBD1 for D (6 bases). Trimming pared 3 bases from V and 5 bases from J, leaving 19 bases between. The CDR3 consists of 16 residues. CDR1 and CDR2 (germline): WSHSY, SAAADI. In nucleotides, the CDR3 is TGCGCCAGCAGTGACCTTAAGCGGCAGGGGAAGTATGGCTACACCTTC. Protein sequence: CASSDLKRQGKYGYTF.

The chain has TRBV6-9 and TRBJ1-1; D gene unclear. This CDR3 contains 14 residues. Germline CDR1 is MNHGY and CDR2 is SVAAGI. The V gene lost 4 bases and the J gene lost 0 bases, with 9 bases spanning the gap. This CDR3 is CASSSKGLNTEAFF. The DNA for the CDR3 is TGTGCCAGCAGTTCAAAGGGTTTGAACACTGAAGCTTTCTTT.

The rearrangement uses TRBV7-3 and TRBJ1-2, with 10 bases fitting TRBD1. CDR3 length equals 13 residues. Per germline, CDR1 SGHTA and CDR2 FQGTGA. The trim removed 5 bases at V and 6 bases at J, leaving 3 bases unmatched. Here the CDR3 reads CASSIGTGDGYTF. DNA of the CDR3: TGTGCCAGCAGCATCGGGACAGGGGATGGCTACACCTTC.

The chain combines TRBV4-1 with TRBJ2-5; D possibly corresponds to TRBD1 (6 bases). This CDR3 spans 13 amino acids. Germline lookup yields CDR1 MGHRA and CDR2 YSYEKL. V lost 2 bases to trimming and J lost 5 bases, with 9 bases between them. CDR3 loop: CASSQLTGETQYF. In DNA, the CDR3 is TGCGCCAGCAGCCAACTAACAGGGGAGACCCAGTACTTC.

The chain combines TRBV29-1 with TRBJ1-2; unclear D gene. The germline V and J ends were trimmed by 1 base and 2 bases, with 8 bases remaining between them. Looked up from germline, CDR1 is SQVTM and CDR2 is ANQGSEA. The CDR3 length is 13 residues. The CDR3 nucleotides are TGCAGCGTTGAAGTGCCGGAGAACTATGGCTACACCTTC. This gives the protein CSVEVPENYGYTF.

The chain carries TRBV7-3 and TRBJ2-1; 7 bases line up with TRBD1. V lost 5 bases and J lost 10; bases outside the gene matches: 5. The length of the CDR3 is 12 residues. Germline V gives CDR1 SGHTA, CDR2 FQGTGA. The CDR3 region is CASSPVGGEQFF. Written as DNA, the CDR3 is TGTGCCAGCAGCCCCGTAGGGGGCGAGCAGTTCTTC.

This rearrangement joins TRBV27 to TRBJ2-7, with a weak D call TRBD2 (6 bases). The CDR3 extends over 15 amino acids. V gave up 5 bases and J gave up 5 bases, with 19 bases separating them. Germline V gene sequence: CDR1 MNHEY, CDR2 SMNVEV (reference sequence). The CDR3 region has the DNA TGTGCCAGCAGTCCACTGGGGAGGCAGGGCGACGAGCAGTACTTC. Translation: CASSPLGRQGDEQYF.

The rearrangement joins TRBV27 to TRBJ2-7; no clear D gene. The CDR3 runs to 13 residues. The V end lost 8 bases, the J end lost 0 bases, and 11 bases lay between the germline ends. CDR1 is MNHEY, CDR2 SMNVEV, per germline (reference sequence). CDR3 residues: CASLTPISYEQYF. The CDR3, as DNA: TGTGCCAGCCTTACCCCAATCTCCTACGAGCAGTACTTC.

The J gene is TRBJ2-3, the V gene TRBV7-2; the match to TRBD2 covers 7 bases. V dropped 2 bases and J dropped 2; count of bases not matched to a gene: 10. Per germline, CDR1 SGHTA and CDR2 FQGNSA. The CDR3 has 17 residues. In nucleotides, the CDR3 is TGTGCCAGCAGCTTATTCGGTCGAGCGGGGCACACAGATACGCAGTATTTT. It is translated as CASSLFGRAGHTDTQYF. Drawing the rest from reference TRBV7-2 and TRBJ2-3, the complete variable domain is GAGVSQSPSNKVTEKGKDVELRCDPISGHTALYWYRQSLGQGLEFLIYFQGNSAPDKSGLPSDRFSAERTGGSVSTLTIQRTQQEDSAVYLCASSLFGRAGHTDTQYFGPGTRLTVL.